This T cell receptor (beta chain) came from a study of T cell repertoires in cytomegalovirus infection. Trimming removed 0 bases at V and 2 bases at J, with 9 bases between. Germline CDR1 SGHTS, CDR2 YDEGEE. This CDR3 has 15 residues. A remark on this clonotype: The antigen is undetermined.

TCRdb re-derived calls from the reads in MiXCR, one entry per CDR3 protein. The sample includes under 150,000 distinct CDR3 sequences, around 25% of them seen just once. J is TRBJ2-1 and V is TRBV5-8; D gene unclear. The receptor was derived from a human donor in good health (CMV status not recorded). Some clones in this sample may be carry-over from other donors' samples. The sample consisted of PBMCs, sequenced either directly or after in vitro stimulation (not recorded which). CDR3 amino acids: CASSLGQVTYNEQFF. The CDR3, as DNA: TGTGCCAGCAGCTTGGGTCAGGTCACCTACAATGAGCAGTTCTTC.